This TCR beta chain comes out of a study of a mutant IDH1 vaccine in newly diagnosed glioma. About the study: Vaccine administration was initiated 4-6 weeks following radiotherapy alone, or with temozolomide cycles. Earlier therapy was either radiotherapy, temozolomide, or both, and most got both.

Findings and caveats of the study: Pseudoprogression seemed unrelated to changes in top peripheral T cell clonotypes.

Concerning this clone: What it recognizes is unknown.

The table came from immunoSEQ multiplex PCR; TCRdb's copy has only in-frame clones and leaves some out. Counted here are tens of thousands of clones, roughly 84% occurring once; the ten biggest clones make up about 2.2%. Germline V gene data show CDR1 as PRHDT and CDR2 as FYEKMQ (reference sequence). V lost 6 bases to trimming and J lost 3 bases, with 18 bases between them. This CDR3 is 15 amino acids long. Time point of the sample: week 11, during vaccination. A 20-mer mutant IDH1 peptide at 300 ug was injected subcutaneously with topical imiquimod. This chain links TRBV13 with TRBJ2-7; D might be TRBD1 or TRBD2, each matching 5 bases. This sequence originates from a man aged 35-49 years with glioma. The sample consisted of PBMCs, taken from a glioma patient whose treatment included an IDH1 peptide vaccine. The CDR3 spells CASSSSRDGSYEQYF. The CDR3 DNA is TGTGCCAGCAGTTCGAGCCGGGACGGTAGCTACGAGCAGTACTTC.